This T cell receptor (beta chain) was captured by sequencing in a study of OX40 agonist ivuxolimab in advanced cancers. In the study overall: Patients received the agonistic anti-OX40 (CD134) antibody ivuxolimab. General observations from the study: CD8+ T cells were the subset that, on average, had more expanded clones than CD4+.

Sequenced by immunoSEQ multiplex PCR; TCRdb stores in-frame clones only, minus some. The sample records about 48,000 clones, around 88% being singletons. Germline-derived CDR1 and CDR2 are LNHDA and SQIVND (reference sequence). Trimming left V 10 bases short and J 12 bases short, with 19 bases between. The CDR3 length is 12 residues. This clone occurred once. The antigen is undetermined. The TCR sequence derives from an adult with an advanced solid tumor such as melanoma, head and neck, liver or kidney cancer. Sequencing was performed on CD4+ or CD8+ T cells sorted from blood, taken in a trial of the OX40 agonist ivuxolimab. V and J are TRBV19 and TRBJ2-1; no reliable D call. CDR3 nucleotide sequence: TGTGCCACCTCTGCCTCGGACGGATTGCAGTTCTTC. This encodes CATSASDGLQFF.